This T cell receptor (beta chain) was recovered during a study of shared T cell receptors in the human thymus. Sequencing used immunoSEQ multiplex PCR; TCRdb keeps in-frame clones, though not all of them. The sample records over 60,000 clones, nearly 95% being singletons. Per the germline V gene, CDR1 is SGDLS and CDR2 is YYNGEE. The CDR3 is 16 amino acids. V was shortened by 0 bases and J by 1 base, with 11 bases between the two germline ends. The chain combines TRBV9 with TRBJ1-3; D is possibly TRBD1 (5 bases). Sequencing was performed on thymocytes. The TCR was taken from a human donor. The CDR3 here is CASSVDPRVSGNTIYF. CDR3 sequence (DNA): TGTGCCAGCAGCGTAGATCCCAGGGTTTCTGGAAACACCATATATTTT.